This TCR beta chain was obtained from a study of T cells in Graves' hyperthyroidism and ophthalmopathy. General study points: From stable hyperthyroidism, ophthalmopathy was separated by a 13 V-J model. The model made its ophthalmopathy prediction, and onset followed a median approximately 6.5 months later.

Amplification targeted TCR beta CDR3 regions from RNA transcripts. With the HTBI primer set, the TCR CDR3 went through a first round of RT-PCR. TCRdb re-called the multiplex PCR reads through MiXCR, storing one row per CDR3 protein. The sample includes about 620,000 distinct CDR3 sequences, around 15% of them seen just once. As regards this clonotype: The antigen remains unidentified.

V lost 0 bases and J lost 2, with 11 bases in between. This CDR3 has 15 amino acids. CDR1 is LNHNV, CDR2 YYDKDF, per germline (reference sequence). V and J are TRBV15 and TRBJ2-7; TRBD1 is a possible D gene (5 bases). The clonotype comes from a woman under 40 with Graves' hyperthyroidism. The sample comprised blood. The CDR3 region has the DNA TGTGCCACCAGCAGAGATTGGGGCAAGACCTACGAGCAGTACTTC. This translates into CATSRDWGKTYEQYF.